The following is a T cell receptor beta chain sequence with its context. Its specificity is not known. Sequencing used immunoSEQ multiplex PCR; TCRdb keeps in-frame clones, though not all of them. The sample contains about 48,000 clones, 65% to 90% of which appear only once. V dropped 3 bases and J dropped 4; count of bases not matched to a gene: 2. This CDR3 is built from 14 residues. Per germline, CDR1 LNHNV and CDR2 YYDKDF (reference sequence). The record originates from a study of T cell responses to AZD1222 COVID-19 vaccine. Study observations and caveats: Spike-specific TCR breadth and depth went up after people got two AZD1222 doses. There were mostly white British donors and more females than males, and clonal diversity was possibly underestimated. Baseline serology detected seropositivity in only a handful of AZD1222 recipients. Of spike-specific TCRs, nearly half reportedly target regions left unmutated in variants.

The source of this sequence is an adult who received the AZD1222 COVID-19 vaccine. The chain combines TRBV15 with TRBJ1-5; TRBD1 agrees at 8 bases. The specimen comprised peripheral blood, sampled 28 days after the second AZD1222 dose. CDR3 nucleotides: TGTGCCACCAGCAGTACAGGGGGGAATCAGCCCCAGCATTTT. It translates to CATSSTGGNQPQHF.